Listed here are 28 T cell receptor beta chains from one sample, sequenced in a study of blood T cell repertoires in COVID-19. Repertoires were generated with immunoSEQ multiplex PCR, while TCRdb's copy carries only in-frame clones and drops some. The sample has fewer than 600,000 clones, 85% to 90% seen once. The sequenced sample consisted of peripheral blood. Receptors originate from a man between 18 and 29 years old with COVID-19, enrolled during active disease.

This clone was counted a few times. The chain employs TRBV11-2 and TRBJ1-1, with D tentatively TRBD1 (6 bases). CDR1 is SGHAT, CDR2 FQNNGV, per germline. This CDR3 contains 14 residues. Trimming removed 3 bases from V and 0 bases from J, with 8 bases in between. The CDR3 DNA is TGTGCCAGCAGCTTCGACAGGCTGAACACTGAAGCTTTCTTT. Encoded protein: CASSFDRLNTEAFF.

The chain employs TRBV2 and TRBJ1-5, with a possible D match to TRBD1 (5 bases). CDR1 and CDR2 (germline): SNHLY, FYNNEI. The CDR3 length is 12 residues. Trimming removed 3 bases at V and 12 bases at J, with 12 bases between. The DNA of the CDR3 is TGTGCCAGCAGTGATGACAGCCTAATCCAGCATTTT. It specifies CASSDDSLIQHF.

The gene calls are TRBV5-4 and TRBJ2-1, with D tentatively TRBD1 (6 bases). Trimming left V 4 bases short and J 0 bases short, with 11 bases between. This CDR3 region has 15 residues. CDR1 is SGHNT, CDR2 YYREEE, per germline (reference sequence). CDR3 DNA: TGTGCCAGCAGCGGTACAGGGAGCTCCTACAATGAGCAGTTCTTC. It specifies CASSGTGSSYNEQFF. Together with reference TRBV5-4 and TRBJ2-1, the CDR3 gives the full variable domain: ETGVTQSPTHLIKTRGQQVTLRCSSQSGHNTVSWYQQALGQGPQFIFQYYREEENGRGNFPPRFSGLQFPNYSSELNVNALELDDSALYLCASSGTGSSYNEQFFGPGTRLTVL.

In nucleotides, the CDR3 is TGTGCCAGCAGCGTAGAAGGGACAGGGGGCGGTGAGCAGTTCTTC. Residues: CASSVEGTGGGEQFF. V usage is TRBV9 and J usage is TRBJ2-1, with 12 bases identical to TRBD1. CDR1 and CDR2 (germline): SGDLS, YYNGEE. This CDR3 contains 15 residues. Trimming removed 0 bases from V and 9 bases from J; junction bases left unmatched: 4.

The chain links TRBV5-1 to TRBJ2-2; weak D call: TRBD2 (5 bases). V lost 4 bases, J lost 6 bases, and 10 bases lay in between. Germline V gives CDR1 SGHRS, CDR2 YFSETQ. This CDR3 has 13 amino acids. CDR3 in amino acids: CASSPGGSGELFF. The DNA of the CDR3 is TGCGCCAGCAGCCCCGGCGGGTCCGGGGAGCTGTTTTTT.

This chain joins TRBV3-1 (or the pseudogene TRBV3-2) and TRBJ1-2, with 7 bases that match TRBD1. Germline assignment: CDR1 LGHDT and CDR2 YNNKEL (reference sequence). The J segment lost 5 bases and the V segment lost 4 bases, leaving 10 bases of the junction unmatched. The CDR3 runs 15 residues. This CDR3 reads CASSPRDRISYGYTF. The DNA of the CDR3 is TGTGCCAGCAGCCCCCGGGACAGAATTTCTTATGGCTACACCTTC.

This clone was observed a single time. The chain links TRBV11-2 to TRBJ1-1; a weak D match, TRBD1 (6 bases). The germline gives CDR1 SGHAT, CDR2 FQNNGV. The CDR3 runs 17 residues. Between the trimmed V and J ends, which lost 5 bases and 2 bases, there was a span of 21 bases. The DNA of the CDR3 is TGTGCCAGCAGCCAGAGGGGCCCGGGACAAATTAACACTGAAGCTTTCTTT. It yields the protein CASSQRGPGQINTEAFF.

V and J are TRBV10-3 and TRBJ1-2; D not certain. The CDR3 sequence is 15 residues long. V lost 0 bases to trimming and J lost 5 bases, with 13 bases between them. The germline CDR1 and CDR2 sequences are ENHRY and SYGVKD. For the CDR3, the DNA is TGTGCCATCAGTGAGTCGACTCGAGGAGTGTATGGCTACACCTTC. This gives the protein CAISESTRGVYGYTF.

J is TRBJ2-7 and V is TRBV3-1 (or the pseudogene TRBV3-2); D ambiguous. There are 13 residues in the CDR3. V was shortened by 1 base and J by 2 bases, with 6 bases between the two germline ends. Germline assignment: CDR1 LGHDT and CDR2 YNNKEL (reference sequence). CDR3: CASSQGYAYEQYF. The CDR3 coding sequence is TGTGCCAGCAGCCAAGGCTACGCCTACGAGCAGTACTTC.

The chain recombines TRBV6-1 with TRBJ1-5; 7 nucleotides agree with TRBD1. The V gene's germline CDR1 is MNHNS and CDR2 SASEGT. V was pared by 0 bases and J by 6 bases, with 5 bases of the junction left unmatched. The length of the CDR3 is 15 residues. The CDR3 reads CASSEARGQGQPQHF. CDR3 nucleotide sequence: TGTGCCAGCAGTGAAGCGAGGGGGCAGGGTCAGCCCCAGCATTTT.

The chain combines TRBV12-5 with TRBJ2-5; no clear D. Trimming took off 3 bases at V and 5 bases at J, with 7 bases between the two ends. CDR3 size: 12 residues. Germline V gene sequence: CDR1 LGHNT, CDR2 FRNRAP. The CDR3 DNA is TGTGCTAGTGGTTTACTACTTGAGACCCAGTACTTC. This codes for CASGLLLETQYF.

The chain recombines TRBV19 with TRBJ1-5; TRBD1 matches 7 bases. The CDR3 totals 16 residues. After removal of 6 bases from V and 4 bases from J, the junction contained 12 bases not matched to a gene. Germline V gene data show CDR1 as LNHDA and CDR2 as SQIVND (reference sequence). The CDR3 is CASSTVGGRGNQPQHF. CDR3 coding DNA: TGTGCCAGTAGCACCGTGGGTGGCAGGGGGAATCAGCCCCAGCATTTT.

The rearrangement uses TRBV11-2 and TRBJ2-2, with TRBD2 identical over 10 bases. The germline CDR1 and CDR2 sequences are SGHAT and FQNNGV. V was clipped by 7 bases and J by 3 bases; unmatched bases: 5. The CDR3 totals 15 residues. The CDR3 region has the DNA TGTGCCAGCACCGGGACTAGCGAGTACACCGGGGAGCTGTTTTTT. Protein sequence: CASTGTSEYTGELFF.

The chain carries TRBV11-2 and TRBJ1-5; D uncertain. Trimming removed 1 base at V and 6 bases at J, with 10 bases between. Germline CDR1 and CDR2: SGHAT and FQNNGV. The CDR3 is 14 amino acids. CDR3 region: CASSLGAARQPQHF. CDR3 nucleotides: TGTGCCAGCAGCTTAGGAGCCGCCCGTCAGCCCCAGCATTTT.

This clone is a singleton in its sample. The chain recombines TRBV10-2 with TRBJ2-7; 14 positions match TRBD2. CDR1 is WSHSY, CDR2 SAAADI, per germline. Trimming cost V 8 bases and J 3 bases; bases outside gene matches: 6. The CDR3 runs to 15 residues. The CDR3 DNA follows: TGCGCCAGCCTGGGACTAGCGGGAGAAAACTACGAGCAGTACTTC. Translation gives CASLGLAGENYEQYF.

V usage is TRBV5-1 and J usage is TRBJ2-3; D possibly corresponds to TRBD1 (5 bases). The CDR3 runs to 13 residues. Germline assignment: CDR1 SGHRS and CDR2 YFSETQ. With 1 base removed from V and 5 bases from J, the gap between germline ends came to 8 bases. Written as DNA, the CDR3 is TGCGCCAGCAGCTTGCGTAGGGGAGATACGCAGTATTTT. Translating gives CASSLRRGDTQYF. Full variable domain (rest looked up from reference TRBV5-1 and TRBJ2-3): KAGVTQTPRYLIKTRGQQVTLSCSPISGHRSVSWYQQTPGQGLQFLFEYFSETQRNKGNFPGRFSGRQFSNSRSEMNVSTLELGDSALYLCASSLRRGDTQYFGPGTRLTVL.

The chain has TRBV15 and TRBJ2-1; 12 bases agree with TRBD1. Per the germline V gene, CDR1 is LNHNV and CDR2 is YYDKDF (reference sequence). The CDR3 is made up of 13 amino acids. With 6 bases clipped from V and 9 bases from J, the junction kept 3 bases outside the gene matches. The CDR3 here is CATRGTGGGEQFF. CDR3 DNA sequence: TGTGCCACCAGGGGGACAGGGGGCGGTGAGCAGTTCTTC.

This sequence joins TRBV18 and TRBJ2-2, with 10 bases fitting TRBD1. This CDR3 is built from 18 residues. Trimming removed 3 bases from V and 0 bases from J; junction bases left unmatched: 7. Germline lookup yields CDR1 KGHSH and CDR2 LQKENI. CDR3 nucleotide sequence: TGTGCCAGCTCACCTGCCTCGACAGGGGGCGCGAACACCGGGGAGCTGTTTTTT. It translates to CASSPASTGGANTGELFF. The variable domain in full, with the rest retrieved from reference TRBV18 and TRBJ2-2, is NAGVMQNPRHLVRRRGQEARLRCSPMKGHSHVYWYRQLPEEGLKFMVYLQKENIIDESGMPKERFSAEFPKEGPSILRIQQVVRGDSAAYFCASSPASTGGANTGELFFGEGSRLTVL.

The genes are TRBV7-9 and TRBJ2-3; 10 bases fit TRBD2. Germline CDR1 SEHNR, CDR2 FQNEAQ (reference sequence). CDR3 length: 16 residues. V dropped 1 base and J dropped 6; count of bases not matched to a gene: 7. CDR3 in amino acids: CASSLGSGGPLDTQYF. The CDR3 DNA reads TGTGCCAGCAGCTTAGGTAGCGGGGGGCCCCTCGATACGCAGTATTTT.

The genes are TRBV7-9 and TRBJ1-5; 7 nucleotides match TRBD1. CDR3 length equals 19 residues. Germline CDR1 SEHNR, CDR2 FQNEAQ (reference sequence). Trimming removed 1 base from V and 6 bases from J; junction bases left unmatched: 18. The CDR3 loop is CASSLVGHPRDSRGQPQHF. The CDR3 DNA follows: TGTGCCAGCAGCTTAGTAGGCCACCCCCGGGACAGTCGAGGTCAGCCCCAGCATTTT.

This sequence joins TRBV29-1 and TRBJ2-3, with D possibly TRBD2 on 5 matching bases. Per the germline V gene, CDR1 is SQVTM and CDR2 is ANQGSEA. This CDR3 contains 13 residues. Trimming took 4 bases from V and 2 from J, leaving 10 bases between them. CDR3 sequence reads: CSVGGQVTDTQYF. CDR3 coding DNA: TGCAGCGTTGGCGGGCAGGTCACAGATACGCAGTATTTT.

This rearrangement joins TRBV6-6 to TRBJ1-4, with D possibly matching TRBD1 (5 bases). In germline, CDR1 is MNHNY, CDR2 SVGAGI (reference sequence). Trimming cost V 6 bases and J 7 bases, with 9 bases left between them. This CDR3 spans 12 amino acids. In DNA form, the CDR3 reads TGTGCCAGCAGGGGCGGGGGTGAAAAACTGTTTTTT. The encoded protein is CASRGGGEKLFF.

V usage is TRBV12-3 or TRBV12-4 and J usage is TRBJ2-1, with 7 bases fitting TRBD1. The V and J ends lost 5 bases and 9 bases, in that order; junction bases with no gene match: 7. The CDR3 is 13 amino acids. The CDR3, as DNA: TGTGCCAGCAGTCCTCTAGACAGGGCTGAGCAGTTCTTC. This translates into CASSPLDRAEQFF.

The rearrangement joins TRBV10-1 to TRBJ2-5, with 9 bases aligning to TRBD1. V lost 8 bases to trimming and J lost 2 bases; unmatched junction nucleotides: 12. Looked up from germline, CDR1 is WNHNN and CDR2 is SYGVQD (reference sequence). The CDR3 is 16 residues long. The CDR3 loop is CASPGQGRGPQETQYF. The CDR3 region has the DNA TGCGCCAGCCCCGGACAGGGGAGGGGGCCTCAAGAGACCCAGTACTTC.

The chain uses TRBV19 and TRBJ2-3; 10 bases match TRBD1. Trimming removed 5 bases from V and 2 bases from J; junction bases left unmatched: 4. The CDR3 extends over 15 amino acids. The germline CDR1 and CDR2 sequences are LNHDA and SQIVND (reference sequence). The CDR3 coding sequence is TGTGCCAGTAGTGGACAGGGGGGATACACAGATACGCAGTATTTT. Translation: CASSGQGGYTDTQYF.

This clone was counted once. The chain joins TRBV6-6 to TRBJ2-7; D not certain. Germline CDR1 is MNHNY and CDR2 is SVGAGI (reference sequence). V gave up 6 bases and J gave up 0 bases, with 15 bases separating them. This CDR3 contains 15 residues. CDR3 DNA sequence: TGTGCCAGCAGCTCCGGTTCCCCAGGCTCCTACGAGCAGTACTTC. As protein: CASSSGSPGSYEQYF.

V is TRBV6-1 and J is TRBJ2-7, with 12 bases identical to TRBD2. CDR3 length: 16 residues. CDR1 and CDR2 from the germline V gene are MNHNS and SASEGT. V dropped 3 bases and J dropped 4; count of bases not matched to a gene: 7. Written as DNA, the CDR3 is TGTGCCAGCAGTGACCGTCGACTAGCGGGAGCATACGAGCAGTACTTC. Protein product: CASSDRRLAGAYEQYF.

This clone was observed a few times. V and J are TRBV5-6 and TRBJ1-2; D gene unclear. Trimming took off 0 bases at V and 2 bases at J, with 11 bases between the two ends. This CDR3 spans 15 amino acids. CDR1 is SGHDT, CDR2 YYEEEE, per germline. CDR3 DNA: TGTGCCAGCAGCTTGGGCAGCGAGGGAAACTATGGCTACACCTTC. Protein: CASSLGSEGNYGYTF.